This TCR beta chain was profiled in a study of CD8 T cells in Susac syndrome. An amount of RNA that ranged from roughly 0.45 to 1 ug was reverse transcribed with random hexamers. TCRdb independently ran MiXCR on the immunoSEQ multiplex PCR reads; one entry per CDR3 protein. The sample yields about 210,000 distinct CDR3 sequences, about 96% seen once. Treatment-naive patients with stable or active relapsing-remitting disease served as multiple sclerosis controls. Sequencing was carried out using CD4+ T cells from PBMCs. The source of this sequence is a human donor with multiple sclerosis.

The chain's CDR3 is CASSIARQVRNNEQFF. The CDR3 DNA reads TGTGCCAGTAGTATAGCTCGGCAGGTCCGCAACAATGAGCAGTTCTTC. The chain links TRBV19 to TRBJ2-1; D not certain. The V gene lost 1 base and the J gene lost 5 bases, with 15 bases spanning the gap. Germline-derived CDR1 and CDR2 are LNHDA and SQIVND (reference sequence). The CDR3 is made up of 16 amino acids.